Following are 9 T cell receptor beta chains from one sample sequenced in a study of cytomegalovirus exposure and HLA in healthy donors. PCR employed 60 Vbeta and 13 Jbeta primers. Profiled with immunoSEQ multiplex PCR; TCRdb holds only in-frame clones, not every one. The repertoire includes 100,000 to 140,000 clones, 77% of them detected once, and approximately 4.2% sits in the top ten. Sequenced sample: PBMCs. The receptors derive from a male donor in good health and CMV-seronegative.

The chain recombines TRBV27 with TRBJ2-5, with TRBD2 matching 12 bases. Germline V gives CDR1 MNHEY, CDR2 SMNVEV (reference sequence). With 5 bases clipped from V and 1 base from J, the junction kept 8 bases outside the gene matches. CDR3 length equals 17 residues. CDR3 amino acids: CASSDIRLAGAQETQYF. CDR3 bases: TGTGCCAGCAGTGACATAAGACTAGCGGGAGCCCAAGAGACCCAGTACTTC.

This sequence joins TRBV5-6 and TRBJ2-7; 8 bases match TRBD2. V trimming: 4 bases; J trimming: 3 bases; junction bases outside the gene matches: 6. CDR1 is SGHDT and CDR2 is YYEEEE in the germline V gene. This CDR3 spans 14 amino acids. The CDR3 loop reads CASSLSGGHYEQYF. CDR3 in DNA: TGTGCCAGCAGCCTAAGCGGGGGACACTACGAGCAGTACTTC.

CDR3 in amino acids: CASATAGPNQPQHF. DNA of the CDR3: TGTGCCAGCGCGACGGCGGGGCCCAATCAGCCCCAGCATTTT. The chain uses TRBV28 and TRBJ1-5; a possible D gene is TRBD1 (5 bases). This CDR3 region has 14 residues. CDR1 MDHEN and CDR2 SYDVKM come from the germline V gene. V was clipped by 8 bases and J by 3 bases, with 14 bases between them.

V and J are TRBV6-5 and TRBJ2-2, with 10 positions matching TRBD2. Germline loops: CDR1 MNHEY, CDR2 SVGAGI. With 4 bases clipped from V and 1 base from J, the junction kept 3 bases outside the gene matches. This CDR3 spans 16 amino acids. The CDR3 protein is CASSSSGRGNTGELFF. The CDR3 DNA is TGTGCCAGCAGTTCCAGCGGGAGGGGGAACACCGGGGAGCTGTTTTTT.

V is TRBV6-5 and J is TRBJ1-2; 10 bases agree with TRBD1. Losses at the gene ends were 6 bases for V and 7 bases for J; bases not matched to a gene: 11. CDR3 length: 15 amino acids. Germline lookup yields CDR1 MNHEY and CDR2 SVGAGI. CDR3 sequence (DNA): TGTGCCAGCAGCCAAGACAGGGGGCTAGGGTCTGGCTACACCTTC. Its translation: CASSQDRGLGSGYTF.

The J gene is TRBJ1-1, the V gene TRBV30; unclear D gene. V was shortened by 2 bases and J by 11 bases, with 18 bases between the two germline ends. CDR1 GTSNPN and CDR2 SVGIG come from the germline V gene (reference sequence). The CDR3 loop spans 13 amino acids. The CDR3 here is CAWSRGIGEKAFF. The CDR3 nucleotides read TGTGCCTGGAGTCGGGGTATCGGCGAAAAGGCTTTCTTT.

This sequence joins TRBV27 and TRBJ1-1; D possibly corresponds to TRBD1 (5 bases). Germline values: CDR1 MNHEY, CDR2 SMNVEV (reference sequence). V gave up 5 bases and J gave up 3 bases, with 10 bases separating them. This CDR3 has 13 residues. The CDR3 sequence: CASSPRQYTEAFF. In DNA form, the CDR3 reads TGTGCCAGCAGTCCCCGACAGTACACTGAAGCTTTCTTT.

The V and J genes are TRBV19 and TRBJ2-7, with 8 positions matching TRBD2. This CDR3 is built from 13 residues. Germline loops: CDR1 LNHDA, CDR2 SQIVND (reference sequence). V gave up 10 bases and J gave up 2 bases; unmatched junction bases: 7. The DNA of the CDR3 is TGTGCCAACTCTAGCGGGCAGCCCTACGAGCAGTACTTC. Protein sequence: CANSSGQPYEQYF.

The chain carries TRBV29-1 and TRBJ2-7; possibly TRBD2 for D (6 bases). V lost 3 bases and J lost 5, with 17 bases in between. The germline V gene encodes CDR1 SQVTM and CDR2 ANQGSEA. The length of the CDR3 is 14 residues. In DNA form, the CDR3 reads TGCAGCGTTGACGCGCGGGGAGGTCGGGACGAGCAGTACTTC. It translates to CSVDARGGRDEQYF.